Listed below are T cell receptor beta chains from one sample, sequenced in a study of CD8 T cells in Susac syndrome. TCRdb reanalysed the immunoSEQ multiplex PCR reads using MiXCR and keeps one entry per CDR3 protein. This table has around 130,000 distinct CDR3 sequences, 94% appearing once. The sample taken for sequencing was CD4+ T cells from PBMCs. The receptor set was obtained from a human donor in good health. Both conserved end residues are part of each CDR3. Fields, in order: V gene, D gene, clone size, J gene, CDR3 DNA, CDR3 protein. D genes are given only for firm matches. For some rows the clone size is stated as once, few or many, or as a class when expanded; others skip it.

V: TRBV7-8; D: TRBD2; size: NA; J: TRBJ2-1; DNA: TGTGCCAGCAGCTCAAGGGAAAGCGGGAGACGGGGTGAGCAGTTCTTC; CDR3: CASSSRESGRRGEQFF
V: TRBV6-6; D: TRBD2; size: NA; J: TRBJ2-2; DNA: TGTGCCAGCAGTTACCTAGCGGGCACCGGGGAGCTGTTTTTT; CDR3: CASSYLAGTGELFF
V: TRBV29-1; D: NA; size: once; J: TRBJ2-5; DNA: TGCAGCGTTGTTTGGGGGGACAACCAAGAGACCCAGTACTTC; CDR3: CSVVWGDNQETQYF
V: TRBV2; D: NA; size: once; J: TRBJ2-7; DNA: TGTGCCAGCAGGCCAGGGGGGGCCTACGAGCAGTACTTC; CDR3: CASRPGGAYEQYF
V: TRBV20-1; D: NA; size: NA; J: TRBJ2-5; DNA: TGCAGTGCTCGGGCCCAAGAGACCCAGTACTTC; CDR3: CSARAQETQYF
V: TRBV10-3; D: TRBD1; size: NA; J: TRBJ1-5; DNA: TGTGCCATCGGGGCCCAGGGGGATCAGCCCCAGCATTTT; CDR3: CAIGAQGDQPQHF
V: TRBV11-2; D: TRBD2; size: NA; J: TRBJ2-1; DNA: TGTGCCAGCGGGGCAAGGGACTACAGAGATAGCTCCTACAATGAGCAGTTCTTC; CDR3: CASGARDYRDSSYNEQFF
V: TRBV29-1; D: NA; size: NA; J: TRBJ1-2; DNA: TGCAGCGTTGTTGGGACACCGTACAGCTATGGCTACACCTTC; CDR3: CSVVGTPYSYGYTF
V: TRBV6-2/TRBV6-3; D: TRBD1; size: NA; J: TRBJ1-5; DNA: TGTGCCAGCAGTTACCGCCGGGACAGGGGAATCCAAGTGAGCAATCAGCCCCAGCATTTT; CDR3: CASSYRRDRGIQVSNQPQHF
V: TRBV6-1; D: TRBD2; size: NA; J: TRBJ2-3; DNA: TGTGCCAGCACCCTAGACGCTAGAAGCGGGAGAACAGATACGCAGTATTTT; CDR3: CASTLDARSGRTDTQYF
V: TRBV12-3/TRBV12-4; D: NA; size: once; J: TRBJ1-2; DNA: TGTGCAAGCAGGGCCCAGGGCCCCTCCGGCTACACCTTC; CDR3: CASRAQGPSGYTF
V: TRBV5-1; D: NA; size: NA; J: TRBJ1-2; DNA: TGCGCCAGCAGCTTGGGGCAGGGGATGGATGGCTACACCTTC; CDR3: CASSLGQGMDGYTF
V: TRBV20-1; D: TRBD1; size: NA; J: TRBJ2-2; DNA: TGCAGTGCTTTGGACAGGGGGCGATCCGGGGAGCTGTTTTTT; CDR3: CSALDRGRSGELFF
V: TRBV27; D: TRBD1; size: NA; J: TRBJ1-1; DNA: TGTGCCAGCAGCGGACAGGGGCGAAATAGAAGTACTATGAACACTGAAGCTTTCTTT; CDR3: CASSGQGRNRSTMNTEAFF
V: TRBV5-4; D: TRBD2; size: few; J: TRBJ2-2; DNA: TGTGCCAGCAGCTTGGCCAGCGGGAATACCGGGGAGCTGTTTTTT; CDR3: CASSLASGNTGELFF
V: TRBV5-1; D: TRBD1; size: NA; J: TRBJ2-3; DNA: TGCGCCAGCAGCCCCGACAGGGCCAGCACAGATACGCAGTATTTT; CDR3: CASSPDRASTDTQYF
V: TRBV6-1; D: TRBD1; size: NA; J: TRBJ1-6; DNA: TGTGCCAGCAGACGGGGGTCCGGGACAGTAAATTCACCCCTCCACTTT; CDR3: CASRRGSGTVNSPLHF
V: TRBV29-1; D: TRBD2; size: few; J: TRBJ2-7; DNA: TGCAGCGTTGGACCAGCGGGAGTCCACGAGCAGTACTTC; CDR3: CSVGPAGVHEQYF
V: TRBV24-1; D: NA; size: NA; J: TRBJ2-3; DNA: TGTGCCACCAGTGAGCCCAGGAGCACAGATACGCAGTATTTT; CDR3: CATSEPRSTDTQYF
V: TRBV10-3; D: TRBD2; size: NA; J: TRBJ2-1; DNA: TGTGCCATCAGTGAGTCGGGGACTATCGATGAGCAGTTCTTC; CDR3: CAISESGTIDEQFF
V: TRBV3-1; D: NA; size: NA; J: TRBJ2-7; DNA: TGTGCCAGCAGCCTCTGGGGTAGCGCCTACGAGCAGTACTTC; CDR3: CASSLWGSAYEQYF
V: TRBV29-1; D: TRBD1; size: once; J: TRBJ2-7; DNA: TGCAGCGTTGAAGCCGTGACAGGGGGCCAAAGCGAGCAGTACTTC; CDR3: CSVEAVTGGQSEQYF
V: TRBV3-1; D: NA; size: once; J: TRBJ2-3; DNA: TGTGCCAGCAGCCGAAACCCAAACCGGGACACTAGCACAGATACGCAGTATTTT; CDR3: CASSRNPNRDTSTDTQYF
V: TRBV24-1; D: NA; size: NA; J: TRBJ1-1; DNA: TGTGCCACCAGTGATCCTCGACAGCGGGGGAACACTGAAGCTTTCTTT; CDR3: CATSDPRQRGNTEAFF
V: TRBV7-6; D: TRBD1; size: NA; J: TRBJ2-7; DNA: TGTGCCAGCGGCCCAGCCGGGACAGGGTCGTACGAGCAGTACTTC; CDR3: CASGPAGTGSYEQYF
V: TRBV2; D: NA; size: NA; J: TRBJ2-1; DNA: TGTGCCAGCATACTACAGGGAGCAGGGAATGAGCAGTTCTTC; CDR3: CASILQGAGNEQFF
V: TRBV12-3/TRBV12-4; D: TRBD1; size: NA; J: TRBJ2-3; DNA: TGTGCCAGTCGTTCGGACAGGGACACAGATACGCAGTATTTT; CDR3: CASRSDRDTDTQYF
V: TRBV11-2; D: NA; size: NA; J: TRBJ2-5; DNA: TGTGCCAGCAGCTTAATTCGGGGGCAAGGGACCCAGTACTTC; CDR3: CASSLIRGQGTQYF
V: TRBV4-2; D: NA; size: NA; J: TRBJ1-6; DNA: TGTGCCAGCAGCCAGATTGGGCTGCCACCCCTCCACTTT; CDR3: CASSQIGLPPLHF
V: TRBV6-2/TRBV6-3; D: NA; size: NA; J: TRBJ2-7; DNA: TGTGCCAGCAGTTATCCCCTGCACTCCTACGAGCAGTACTTC; CDR3: CASSYPLHSYEQYF
V: TRBV6-2/TRBV6-3; D: NA; size: NA; J: TRBJ1-6; DNA: TGTGCCAGCCGGAACACGGGGAATGATTCACCCCTCCACTTT; CDR3: CASRNTGNDSPLHF
V: TRBV5-1; D: NA; size: NA; J: TRBJ2-5; DNA: TGCGCCAGCAGCTTGGTTGGGGTTCAAGAGACCCAGTACTTC; CDR3: CASSLVGVQETQYF
V: TRBV5-1; D: NA; size: NA; J: TRBJ2-3; DNA: TGCGCCAGCAGCTCGGGGGCGACGGATAGCACAGATACGCAGTATTTT; CDR3: CASSSGATDSTDTQYF
V: TRBV28; D: NA; size: NA; J: TRBJ1-2; DNA: TGTGCCAGCAGTATCGACAGTTTGGAAAGCTACACCTTC; CDR3: CASSIDSLESYTF
V: TRBV19; D: NA; size: NA; J: TRBJ1-1; DNA: TGTGCCAGTAGGTACGGGGAGGGGGGCTTCGTGAATGAAGCTTTCTTT; CDR3: CASRYGEGGFVNEAFF